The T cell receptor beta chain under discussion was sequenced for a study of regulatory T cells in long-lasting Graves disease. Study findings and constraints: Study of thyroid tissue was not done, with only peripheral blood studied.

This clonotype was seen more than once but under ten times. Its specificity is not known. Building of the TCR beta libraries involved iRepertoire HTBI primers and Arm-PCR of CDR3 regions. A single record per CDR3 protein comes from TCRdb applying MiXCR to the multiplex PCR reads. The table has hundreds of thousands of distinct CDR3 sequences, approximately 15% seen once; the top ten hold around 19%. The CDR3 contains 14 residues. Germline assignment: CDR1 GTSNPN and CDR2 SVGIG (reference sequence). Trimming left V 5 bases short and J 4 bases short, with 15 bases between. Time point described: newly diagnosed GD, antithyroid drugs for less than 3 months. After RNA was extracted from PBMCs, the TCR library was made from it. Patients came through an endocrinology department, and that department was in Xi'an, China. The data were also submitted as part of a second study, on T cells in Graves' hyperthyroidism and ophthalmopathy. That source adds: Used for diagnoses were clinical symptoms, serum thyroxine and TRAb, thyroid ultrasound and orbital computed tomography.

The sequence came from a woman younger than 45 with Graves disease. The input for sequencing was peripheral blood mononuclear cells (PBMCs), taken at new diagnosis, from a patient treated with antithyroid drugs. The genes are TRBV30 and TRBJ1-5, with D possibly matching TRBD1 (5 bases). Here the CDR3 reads CAWDQGFGNQPQHF. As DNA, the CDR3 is TGTGCCTGGGACCAGGGATTCGGGAATCAGCCCCAGCATTTT.